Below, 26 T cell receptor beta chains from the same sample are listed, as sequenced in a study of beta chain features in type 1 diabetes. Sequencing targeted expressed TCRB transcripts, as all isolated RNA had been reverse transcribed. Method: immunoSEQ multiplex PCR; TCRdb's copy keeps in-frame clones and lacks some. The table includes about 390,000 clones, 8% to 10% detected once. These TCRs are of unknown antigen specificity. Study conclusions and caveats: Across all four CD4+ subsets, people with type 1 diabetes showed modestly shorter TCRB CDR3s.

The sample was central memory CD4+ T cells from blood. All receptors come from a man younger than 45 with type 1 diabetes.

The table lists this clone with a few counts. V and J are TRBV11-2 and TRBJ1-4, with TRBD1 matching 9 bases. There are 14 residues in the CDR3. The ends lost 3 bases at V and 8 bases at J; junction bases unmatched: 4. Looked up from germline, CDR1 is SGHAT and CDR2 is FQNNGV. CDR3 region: CASSLGQGREKLFF. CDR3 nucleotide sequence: TGTGCCAGCAGCTTGGGACAGGGTCGCGAAAAACTGTTTTTT.

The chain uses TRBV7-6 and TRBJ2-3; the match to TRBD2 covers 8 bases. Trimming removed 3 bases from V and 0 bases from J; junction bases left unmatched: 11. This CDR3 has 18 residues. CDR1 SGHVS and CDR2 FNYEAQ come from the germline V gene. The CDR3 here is CASSLGLTSATSTDTQYF. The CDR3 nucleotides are TGTGCCAGCAGCTTGGGGTTGACTAGCGCAACTAGCACAGATACGCAGTATTTT.

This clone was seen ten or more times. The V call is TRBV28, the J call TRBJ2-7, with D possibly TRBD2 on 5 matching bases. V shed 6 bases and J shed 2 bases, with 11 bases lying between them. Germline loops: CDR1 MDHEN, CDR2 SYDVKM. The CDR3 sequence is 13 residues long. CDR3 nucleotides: TGTGCCAGCAGGGTCCACGGGGCCTACGAGCAGTACTTC. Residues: CASRVHGAYEQYF. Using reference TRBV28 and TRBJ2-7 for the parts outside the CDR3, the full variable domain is DVKVTQSSRYLVKRTGEKVFLECVQDMDHENMFWYRQDPGLGLRLIYFSYDVKMKEKGDIPEGYSVSREKKERFSLILESASTNQTSMYLCASRVHGAYEQYFGPGTRLTVT.

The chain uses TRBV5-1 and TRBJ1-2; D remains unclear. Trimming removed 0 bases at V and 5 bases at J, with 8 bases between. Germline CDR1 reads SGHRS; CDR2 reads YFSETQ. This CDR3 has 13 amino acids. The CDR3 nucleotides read TGCGCCAGCAGCTTGGAGGCAGATTATGGCTACACCTTC. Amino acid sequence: CASSLEADYGYTF.

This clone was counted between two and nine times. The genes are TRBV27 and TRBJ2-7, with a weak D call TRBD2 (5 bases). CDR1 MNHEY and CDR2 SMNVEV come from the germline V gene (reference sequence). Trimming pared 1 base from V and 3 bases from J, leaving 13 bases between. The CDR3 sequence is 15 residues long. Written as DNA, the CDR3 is TGTGCCAGCAGTTTATACGGAGGACTGGACTACGAGCAGTACTTC. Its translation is CASSLYGGLDYEQYF.

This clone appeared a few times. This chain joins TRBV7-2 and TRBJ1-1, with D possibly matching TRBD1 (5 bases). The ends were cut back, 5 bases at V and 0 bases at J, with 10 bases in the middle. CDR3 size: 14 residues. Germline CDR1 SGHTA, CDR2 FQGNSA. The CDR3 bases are TGTGCCAGCAGCCCGGGACGGATGAACACTGAAGCTTTCTTT. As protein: CASSPGRMNTEAFF.

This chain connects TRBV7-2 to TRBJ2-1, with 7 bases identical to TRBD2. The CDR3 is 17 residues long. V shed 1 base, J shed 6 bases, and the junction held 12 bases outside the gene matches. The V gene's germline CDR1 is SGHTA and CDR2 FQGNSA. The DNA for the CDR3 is TGTGCCAGCAGCTTAGGAGGGGCGGGGACTACCATCAATGAGCAGTTCTTC. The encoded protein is CASSLGGAGTTINEQFF.

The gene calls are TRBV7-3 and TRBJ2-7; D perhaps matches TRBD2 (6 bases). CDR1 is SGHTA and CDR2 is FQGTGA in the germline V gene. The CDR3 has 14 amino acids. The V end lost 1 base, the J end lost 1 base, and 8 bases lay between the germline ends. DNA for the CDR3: TGTGCCAGCAGCTTAAGCGGGGCGTCCTACGAGCAGTACTTC. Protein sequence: CASSLSGASYEQYF.

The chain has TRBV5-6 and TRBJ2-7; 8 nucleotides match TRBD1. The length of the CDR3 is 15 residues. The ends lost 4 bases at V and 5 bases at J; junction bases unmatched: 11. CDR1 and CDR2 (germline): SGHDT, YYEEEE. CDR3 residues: CASSPWGTGFDEQYF. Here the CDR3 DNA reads TGTGCCAGCAGCCCATGGGGGACAGGATTTGACGAGCAGTACTTC.

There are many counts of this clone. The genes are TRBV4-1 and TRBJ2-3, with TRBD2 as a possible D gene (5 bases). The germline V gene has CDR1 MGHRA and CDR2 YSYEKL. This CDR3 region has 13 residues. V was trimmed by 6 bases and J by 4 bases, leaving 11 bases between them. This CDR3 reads CASRALGSDTQYF. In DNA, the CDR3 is TGCGCCAGCAGGGCACTAGGGTCAGATACGCAGTATTTT.

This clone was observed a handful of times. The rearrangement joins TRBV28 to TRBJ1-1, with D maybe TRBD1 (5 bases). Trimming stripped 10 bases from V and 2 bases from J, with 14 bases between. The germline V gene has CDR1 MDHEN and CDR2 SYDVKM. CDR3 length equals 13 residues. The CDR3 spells CATRGFFNTEAFF. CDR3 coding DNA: TGTGCCACCCGGGGCTTCTTTAACACTGAAGCTTTCTTT.

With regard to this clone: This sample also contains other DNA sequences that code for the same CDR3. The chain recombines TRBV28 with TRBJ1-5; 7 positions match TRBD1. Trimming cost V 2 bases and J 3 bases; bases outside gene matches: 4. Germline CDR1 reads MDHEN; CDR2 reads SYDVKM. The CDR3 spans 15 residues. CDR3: CASSLPDRDNQPQHF. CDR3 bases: TGTGCCAGCAGTTTACCCGACAGGGACAATCAGCCCCAGCATTTT.

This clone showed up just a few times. As DNA, the CDR3 is TGTGCCACCAGCATGCAGTTGGCTAATGAAAAACTGTTTTTT. Translated: CATSMQLANEKLFF. The chain links TRBV15 to TRBJ1-4; D is undetermined. Trimming removed 4 bases from V and 3 bases from J, with 9 bases in between. CDR3 length equals 14 residues. Germline assignment: CDR1 LNHNV and CDR2 YYDKDF (reference sequence).

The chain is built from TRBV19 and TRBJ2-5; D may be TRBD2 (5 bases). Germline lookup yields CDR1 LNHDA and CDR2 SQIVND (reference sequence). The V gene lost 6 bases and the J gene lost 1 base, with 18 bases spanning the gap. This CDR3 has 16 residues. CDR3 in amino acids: CASRGGTGYVQETQYF. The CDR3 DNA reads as TGTGCCAGTAGAGGAGGAACTGGGTACGTCCAAGAGACCCAGTACTTC.

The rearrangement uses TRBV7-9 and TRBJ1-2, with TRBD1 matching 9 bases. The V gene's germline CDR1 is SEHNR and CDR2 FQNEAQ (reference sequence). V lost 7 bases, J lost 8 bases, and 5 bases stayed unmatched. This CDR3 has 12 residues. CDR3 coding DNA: TGTGCCAGCATCTCCGGGACAGGGGGCTACACCTTC. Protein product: CASISGTGGYTF.

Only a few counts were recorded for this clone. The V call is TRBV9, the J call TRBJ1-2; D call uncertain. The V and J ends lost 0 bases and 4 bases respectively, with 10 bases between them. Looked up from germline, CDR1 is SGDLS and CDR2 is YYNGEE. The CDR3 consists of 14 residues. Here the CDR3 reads CASSVGGYGYGYTF. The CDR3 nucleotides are TGTGCCAGCAGCGTAGGGGGATACGGCTATGGCTACACCTTC.

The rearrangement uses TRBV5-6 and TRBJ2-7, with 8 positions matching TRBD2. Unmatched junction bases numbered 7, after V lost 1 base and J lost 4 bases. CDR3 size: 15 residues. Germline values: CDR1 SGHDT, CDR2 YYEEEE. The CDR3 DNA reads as TGTGCCAGCAGCTTGCGGGGGGGAACCTTTTACGAGCAGTACTTC. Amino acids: CASSLRGGTFYEQYF.

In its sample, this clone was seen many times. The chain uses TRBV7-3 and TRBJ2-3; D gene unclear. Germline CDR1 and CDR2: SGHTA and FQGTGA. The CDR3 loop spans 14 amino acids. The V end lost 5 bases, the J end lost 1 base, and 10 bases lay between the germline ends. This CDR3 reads CASSRVAGTDTQYF. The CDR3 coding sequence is TGTGCCAGCAGCAGGGTCGCTGGCACAGATACGCAGTATTTT. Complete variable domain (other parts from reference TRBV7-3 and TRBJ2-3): GAGVSQTPSNKVTEKGKYVELRCDPISGHTALYWYRQSLGQGPEFLIYFQGTGAADDSGLPNDRFFAVRPEGSVSTLKIQRTERGDSAVYLCASSRVAGTDTQYFGPGTRLTVL.

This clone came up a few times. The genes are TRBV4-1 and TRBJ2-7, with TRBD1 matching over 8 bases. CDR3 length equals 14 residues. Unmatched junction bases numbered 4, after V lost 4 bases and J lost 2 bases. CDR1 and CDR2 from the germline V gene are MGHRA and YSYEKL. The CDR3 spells CASSPGDRTYEQYF. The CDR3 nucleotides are TGCGCCAGCAGCCCCGGGGACAGGACCTACGAGCAGTACTTC.

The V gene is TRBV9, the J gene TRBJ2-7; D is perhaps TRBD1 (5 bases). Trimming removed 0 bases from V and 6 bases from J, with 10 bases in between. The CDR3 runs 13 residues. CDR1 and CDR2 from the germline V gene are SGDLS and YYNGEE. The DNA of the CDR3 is TGTGCCAGCAGCGTAGACCCCACAGGCGAGCAGTACTTC. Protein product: CASSVDPTGEQYF. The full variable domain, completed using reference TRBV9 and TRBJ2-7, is DSGVTQTPKHLITATGQRVTLRCSPRSGDLSVYWYQQSLDQGLQFLIQYYNGEERAKGNILERFSAQQFPDLHSELNLSSLELGDSALYFCASSVDPTGEQYFGPGTRLTVT.

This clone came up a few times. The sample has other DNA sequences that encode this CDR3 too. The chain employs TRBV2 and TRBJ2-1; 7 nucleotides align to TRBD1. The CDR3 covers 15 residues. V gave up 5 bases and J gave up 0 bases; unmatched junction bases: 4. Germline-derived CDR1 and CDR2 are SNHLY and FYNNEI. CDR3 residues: CASSLDRSSYNEQFF. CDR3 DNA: TGTGCCAGCAGTTTGGACAGGAGCTCCTACAATGAGCAGTTCTTC.

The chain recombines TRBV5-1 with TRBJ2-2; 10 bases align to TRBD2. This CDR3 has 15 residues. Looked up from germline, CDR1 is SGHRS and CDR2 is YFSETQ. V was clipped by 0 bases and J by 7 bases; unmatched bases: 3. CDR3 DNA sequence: TGCGCCAGCAGCTTGGCCCTAGCGGGAGTCGGGGAGCTGTTTTTT. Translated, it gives CASSLALAGVGELFF.

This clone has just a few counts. The CDR3 DNA follows: TGCGCCAGCAGCTTGGTAGCTAGCGGGAGGGCCGGGTACGAGCAGTACTTC. Encoded protein: CASSLVASGRAGYEQYF. The chain has TRBV5-1 and TRBJ2-7; 12 positions match TRBD2. Germline assignment: CDR1 SGHRS and CDR2 YFSETQ. Trimming took 0 bases from V and 4 from J; bases not matched to a gene: 8. The CDR3 runs 17 residues.

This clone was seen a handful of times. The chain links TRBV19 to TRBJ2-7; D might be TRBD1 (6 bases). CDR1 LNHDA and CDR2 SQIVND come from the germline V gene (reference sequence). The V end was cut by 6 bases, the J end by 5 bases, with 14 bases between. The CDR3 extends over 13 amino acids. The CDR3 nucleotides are TGTGCCAGTAGGATCATACAGGGCCACGAGCAGTACTTC. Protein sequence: CASRIIQGHEQYF.

The CDR3 here is CASSLGGEGNQPQHF. The DNA of the CDR3 is TGTGCCAGCAGCTTAGGAGGGGAGGGCAATCAGCCCCAGCATTTT. The chain combines TRBV7-3 with TRBJ1-5, with D perhaps matching TRBD1 (5 bases). CDR1 and CDR2 (germline): SGHTA, FQGTGA. V was trimmed by 2 bases and J by 2 bases, leaving 10 bases between them. This CDR3 has 15 amino acids.

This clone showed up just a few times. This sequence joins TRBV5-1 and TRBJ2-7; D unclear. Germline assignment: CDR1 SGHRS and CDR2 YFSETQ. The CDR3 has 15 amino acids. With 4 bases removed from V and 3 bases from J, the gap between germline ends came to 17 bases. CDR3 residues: CASSPRELGNYEQYF. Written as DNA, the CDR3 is TGCGCCAGCAGCCCCCGTGAATTAGGAAACTACGAGCAGTACTTC.